The 13 T cell receptor beta chains in this list originate from one sample, sequenced in a study of T cells in Graves' hyperthyroidism and ophthalmopathy (dated by TCRdb to between 2018 and 2021). Preparation of the library involved multiplex PCR. Sequencing took place on an Illumina HiSeq 2000. The TCR beta CDR3 regions were amplified from RNA transcripts. A first-round RT-PCR of the TCR CDR3 used the HTBI primer set with the Qiagen OneStep RT-PCR kit. TCRdb ran its own pipeline on the public reads, namely fastp trimming at Q25 and MiXCR clone calling, and kept in-frame beta chains. Rows with a matching CDR3 protein are joined into one entry that keeps the most common DNA and genes. The sample includes about 710,000 distinct CDR3 sequences, with about a sixth observed a single time. Clones ranked in the top ten supply under 8.5% of the sample. The sample taken for sequencing was blood. Receptor source: a man aged 18 to 30 with Graves' hyperthyroidism.

The V and J genes are TRBV2 and TRBJ2-5; TRBD2 matches at 14 bases. The CDR3 spans 17 residues. V lost 6 bases to trimming and J lost 3 bases; unmatched junction nucleotides: 9. Germline V CDR1 and CDR2: SNHLY, FYNNEI. DNA for the CDR3: TGTGCCAGCAGCGGACTTCCGGGACTAGCGGGAGAAGAGACCCAGTACTTC. Protein product: CASSGLPGLAGEETQYF.

This clonotype was counted ten times or more. The V and J genes are TRBV2 and TRBJ2-7; D gene unclear. This CDR3 spans 12 amino acids. Germline CDR1 is SNHLY and CDR2 is FYNNEI. V gave up 7 bases and J gave up 5 bases, with 12 bases separating them. Here the CDR3 reads CASTPNGDEQYF. In DNA form, the CDR3 reads TGTGCCAGCACCCCGAACGGCGACGAGCAGTACTTC.

CDR3 amino acids: CASSGLAGVKTQYF. Written as DNA, the CDR3 is TGCGCCAGCAGCGGTCTAGCGGGAGTAAAGACGCAGTATTTT. V gene TRBV5-1 combines with J gene TRBJ2-3, with 10 bases aligning to TRBD2. Unmatched junction bases numbered 8, after V lost 4 bases and J lost 9 bases. There are 14 residues in the CDR3. Germline V CDR1 and CDR2: SGHRS, YFSETQ.

This chain connects TRBV2 to TRBJ2-1; D ambiguous. Trimming removed 2 bases from V and 5 bases from J, with 16 bases in between. The germline V gene encodes CDR1 SNHLY and CDR2 FYNNEI. The CDR3 contains 16 residues. CDR3 protein: CASSEWVDSNNNEQFF. In DNA form, the CDR3 reads TGTGCCAGCAGTGAATGGGTTGACTCAAACAACAATGAGCAGTTCTTC.

This clonotype was seen a single time. The CDR3 DNA follows: TGCGCCAGCAGCCAAGGTAGAGCGCGAGGGGACGAGCAGTACTTC. Protein sequence: CASSQGRARGDEQYF. J is TRBJ2-7 and V is TRBV4-1; D may be TRBD1 or TRBD2 (5 bases each). Trimming stripped 1 base from V and 5 bases from J, with 15 bases between. CDR3 length: 15 residues. Germline CDR1 and CDR2: MGHRA and YSYEKL.

This clonotype has just a few counts. V and J are TRBV30 and TRBJ2-1; D is unresolved. Germline V gene lookup returns CDR1 GTSNPN and CDR2 SVGIG (reference sequence). This CDR3 is 12 amino acids long. Deletions cut 3 bases from V and 4 bases from J, with 7 bases between. DNA for the CDR3: TGTGCCTGGAGGATGGATTACAATGAGCAGTTCTTC. Encoded protein: CAWRMDYNEQFF.

This clonotype appeared a few times. The chain joins TRBV18 to TRBJ1-6, with a possible D match to TRBD1 (5 bases). Trimming stripped 6 bases from V and 0 bases from J, with 9 bases between. The CDR3 is 15 residues long. Germline values: CDR1 KGHSH, CDR2 LQKENI. The DNA of the CDR3 is TGTGCCAGCTCCCGCGACAGCTCCTATAATTCACCCCTCCACTTT. Its translation is CASSRDSSYNSPLHF.

J is TRBJ2-1 and V is TRBV4-3; D is uncertain. Germline values: CDR1 LGHNA, CDR2 YSLEER. The CDR3 runs to 13 residues. The germline V and J ends were trimmed by 0 bases and 5 bases, with 5 bases remaining between them. The CDR3, as DNA: TGCGCCAGCAGCCAAGATACCCACAATGAGCAGTTCTTC. This encodes CASSQDTHNEQFF.

In this sample, this clonotype turned up many times. The rearrangement uses TRBV27 and TRBJ2-7; D ambiguous. The V end was cut by 5 bases, the J end by 0 bases, with 8 bases between. The CDR3 is 13 residues long. Germline-derived CDR1 and CDR2 are MNHEY and SMNVEV (reference sequence). Here the CDR3 DNA reads TGTGCCAGCAGTCCCTTCTCCTCCTACGAGCAGTACTTC. This gives the protein CASSPFSSYEQYF.

Of note for this clonotype: A much more abundant neighbour one base away suggests this may be a read error. The V gene is TRBV28, the J gene TRBJ2-1; 9 bases align to TRBD1. V gave up 7 bases and J gave up 9 bases; unmatched junction bases: 7. Germline CDR1 reads MDHEN; CDR2 reads SYDVKM. The CDR3 is 13 amino acids. CDR3 loop: CASTLGQGGEQFF. DNA for the CDR3: TGTGCCAGCACCCTGGGACAGGGAGGTGAGCAGTTCTTC.

This clonotype appeared many times. The chain combines TRBV5-1 with TRBJ2-5, with D maybe TRBD1 (6 bases). This CDR3 is 15 amino acids long. Trimming stripped 0 bases from V and 3 bases from J, with 12 bases between. The germline CDR1 and CDR2 sequences are SGHRS and YFSETQ. The CDR3, as DNA: TGCGCCAGCAGCTTGGCTAGCAGGGGAGAAGAGACCCAGTACTTC. Encoded protein: CASSLASRGEETQYF.

This clonotype showed up many times. V is TRBV6-2 or TRBV6-3 and J is TRBJ1-2; D not certain. The CDR3 loop spans 13 amino acids. Germline V gives CDR1 MNHEY, CDR2 SVGEGT. Trimming shortened V by 2 bases and J by 7 bases, and 11 bases separated the two germline ends. For the CDR3, the DNA is TGTGCCAGCAGTTACGGCGATCGTTTTGGCTACACCTTC. Its protein product is CASSYGDRFGYTF.

This clonotype turned up a few times. The rearrangement joins TRBV28 to TRBJ2-7; D call uncertain. This CDR3 is 12 amino acids long. Germline CDR1 and CDR2: MDHEN and SYDVKM. V lost 3 bases to trimming and J lost 5 bases, with 8 bases between them. CDR3 sequence reads: CASSFASHEQYF. The CDR3 nucleotides read TGTGCCAGCAGTTTTGCTAGTCACGAGCAGTACTTC.